The 2 T cell receptor beta chains presented below share a single source sample, sequenced in a study of metastatic and nonmetastatic thyroid tumors. TCRdb reanalyzed the PCR reads via MiXCR. This sample has 30,000 or so clones, with 25% to 35% found just once. Patients were all untreated before their thyroid surgery. The specimen was blood. These receptors were taken from a female donor with papillary thyroid cancer or a benign thyroid nodule (not recorded which). Some clones in this sample may be carry-over from other donors' samples.

Judged by abundance, this clone is medium-sized (0.01 to 0.1%). The V call is TRBV5-1, the J call TRBJ1-2; a weak D match, TRBD1 (6 bases). Trimming cost V 4 bases and J 2 bases, with 15 bases left between them. Per germline, CDR1 SGHRS and CDR2 YFSETQ. The CDR3 is 15 residues long. CDR3 sequence (DNA): TGCGCCAGCAGCCTACAGGGCGGGGGGAACTATGGCTACACCTTC. Protein: CASSLQGGGNYGYTF.

The J gene is TRBJ2-3, the V gene TRBV7-2, with D hard to call. This CDR3 is built from 13 residues. Germline V gene data show CDR1 as SGHTA and CDR2 as FQGNSA. Trimming took off 2 bases at V and 1 base at J, with 4 bases between the two ends. Here the CDR3 reads CASSLLGTDTQYF. CDR3 nucleotides: TGTGCCAGCAGCTTACTAGGCACAGATACGCAGTATTTT.